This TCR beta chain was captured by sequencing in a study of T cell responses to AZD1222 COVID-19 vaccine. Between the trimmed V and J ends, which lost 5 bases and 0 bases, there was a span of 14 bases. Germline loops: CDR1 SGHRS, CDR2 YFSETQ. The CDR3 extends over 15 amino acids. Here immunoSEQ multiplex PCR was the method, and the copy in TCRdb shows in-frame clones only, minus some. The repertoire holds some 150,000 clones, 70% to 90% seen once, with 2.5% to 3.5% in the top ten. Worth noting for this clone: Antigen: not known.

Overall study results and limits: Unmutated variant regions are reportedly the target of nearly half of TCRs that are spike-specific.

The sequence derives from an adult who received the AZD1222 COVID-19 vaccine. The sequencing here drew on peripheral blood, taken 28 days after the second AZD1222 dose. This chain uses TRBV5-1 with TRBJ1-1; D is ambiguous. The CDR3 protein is CASSRFSGLNTEAFF. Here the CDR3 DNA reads TGCGCCAGCAGTAGGTTTTCCGGGTTGAACACTGAAGCTTTCTTT. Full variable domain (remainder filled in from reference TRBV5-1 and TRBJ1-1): KAGVTQTPRYLIKTRGQQVTLSCSPISGHRSVSWYQQTPGQGLQFLFEYFSETQRNKGNFPGRFSGRQFSNSRSEMNVSTLELGDSALYLCASSRFSGLNTEAFFGQGTRLTVV.